This T cell receptor beta chain was sequenced in a study of blood T cell repertoires in COVID-19. In the study overall: Samples came from the United States, Italy and Spain, spanning acute and convalescent COVID-19.

Source study methods: Reference gene primer amplification gave estimated nucleated cell counts. Sequencing was performed with immunoSEQ multiplex PCR; in TCRdb, only in-frame clones are kept and a portion is missing. For V, J and clone size, that table is used; D and trimming come from the DNA. The data hold about 60,000 clones, with around 92% observed a single time. This receptor was obtained from a man in his fifties or sixties with acute or convalescent COVID-19. Sample: peripheral blood.

CDR3 residues: CASSPRTGAGNTIYF. The CDR3 DNA follows: TGTGCCAGCAGCCCTCGGACAGGGGCTGGAAACACCATATATTTT. This chain connects TRBV11-2 to TRBJ1-3, with 9 nucleotides matching TRBD1. The ends lost 5 bases at V and 2 bases at J; junction bases unmatched: 4. Looked up from germline, CDR1 is SGHAT and CDR2 is FQNNGV. This CDR3 spans 15 amino acids.